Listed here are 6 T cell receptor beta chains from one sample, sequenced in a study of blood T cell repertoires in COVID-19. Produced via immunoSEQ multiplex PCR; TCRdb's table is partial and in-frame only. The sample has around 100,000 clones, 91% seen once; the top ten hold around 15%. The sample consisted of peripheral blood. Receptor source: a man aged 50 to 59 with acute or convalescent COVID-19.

Here the CDR3 DNA reads TGTGCCACCAGCAGAAGGCGGGAGTCCGGGGAGCTGTTTTTT. Encoded protein: CATSRRRESGELFF. The chain employs TRBV15 and TRBJ2-2; TRBD2 agrees at 7 bases. The CDR3 runs 14 residues. V shed 2 bases, J shed 6 bases, and the junction held 3 bases outside the gene matches. Germline lookup yields CDR1 LNHNV and CDR2 YYDKDF (reference sequence).

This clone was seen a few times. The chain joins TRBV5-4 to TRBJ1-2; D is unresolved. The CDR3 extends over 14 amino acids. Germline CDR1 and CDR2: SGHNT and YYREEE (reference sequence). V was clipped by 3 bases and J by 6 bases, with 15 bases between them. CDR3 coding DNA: TGTGCCAGCAGCTACCGGACTCAAATTGATGGCTACACCTTC. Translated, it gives CASSYRTQIDGYTF.

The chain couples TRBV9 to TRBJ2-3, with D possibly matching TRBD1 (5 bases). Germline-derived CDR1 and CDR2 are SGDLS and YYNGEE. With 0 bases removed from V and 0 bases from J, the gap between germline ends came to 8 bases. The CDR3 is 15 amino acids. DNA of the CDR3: TGTGCCAGCAGCGTAGGGACACTTAGCACAGATACGCAGTATTTT. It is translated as CASSVGTLSTDTQYF.

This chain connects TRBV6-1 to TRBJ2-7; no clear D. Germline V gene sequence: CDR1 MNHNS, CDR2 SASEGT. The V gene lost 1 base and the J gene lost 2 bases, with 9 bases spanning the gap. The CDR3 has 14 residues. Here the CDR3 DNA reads TGTGCCAGCAGTGAAGGCATGGCTCCCTACGAGCAGTACTTC. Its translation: CASSEGMAPYEQYF.

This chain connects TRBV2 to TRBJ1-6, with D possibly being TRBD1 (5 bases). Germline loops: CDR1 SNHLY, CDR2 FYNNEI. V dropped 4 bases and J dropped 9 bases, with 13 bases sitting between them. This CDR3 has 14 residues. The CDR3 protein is CASSGTGRISPLHF. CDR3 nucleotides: TGTGCCAGCAGTGGAACAGGTCGAATTTCACCCCTCCACTTT.

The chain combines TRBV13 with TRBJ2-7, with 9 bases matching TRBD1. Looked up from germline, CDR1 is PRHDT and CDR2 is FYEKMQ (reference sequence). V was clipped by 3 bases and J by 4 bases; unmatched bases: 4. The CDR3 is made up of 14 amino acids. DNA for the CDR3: TGTGCCAGCAGCTTGGACAGGGGTAGATACGAGCAGTACTTC. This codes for CASSLDRGRYEQYF. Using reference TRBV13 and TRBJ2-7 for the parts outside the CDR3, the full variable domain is AAGVIQSPRHLIKEKRETATLKCYPIPRHDTVYWYQQGPGQDPQFLISFYEKMQSDKGSIPDRFSAQQFSDYHSELNMSSLELGDSALYFCASSLDRGRYEQYFGPGTRLTVT.